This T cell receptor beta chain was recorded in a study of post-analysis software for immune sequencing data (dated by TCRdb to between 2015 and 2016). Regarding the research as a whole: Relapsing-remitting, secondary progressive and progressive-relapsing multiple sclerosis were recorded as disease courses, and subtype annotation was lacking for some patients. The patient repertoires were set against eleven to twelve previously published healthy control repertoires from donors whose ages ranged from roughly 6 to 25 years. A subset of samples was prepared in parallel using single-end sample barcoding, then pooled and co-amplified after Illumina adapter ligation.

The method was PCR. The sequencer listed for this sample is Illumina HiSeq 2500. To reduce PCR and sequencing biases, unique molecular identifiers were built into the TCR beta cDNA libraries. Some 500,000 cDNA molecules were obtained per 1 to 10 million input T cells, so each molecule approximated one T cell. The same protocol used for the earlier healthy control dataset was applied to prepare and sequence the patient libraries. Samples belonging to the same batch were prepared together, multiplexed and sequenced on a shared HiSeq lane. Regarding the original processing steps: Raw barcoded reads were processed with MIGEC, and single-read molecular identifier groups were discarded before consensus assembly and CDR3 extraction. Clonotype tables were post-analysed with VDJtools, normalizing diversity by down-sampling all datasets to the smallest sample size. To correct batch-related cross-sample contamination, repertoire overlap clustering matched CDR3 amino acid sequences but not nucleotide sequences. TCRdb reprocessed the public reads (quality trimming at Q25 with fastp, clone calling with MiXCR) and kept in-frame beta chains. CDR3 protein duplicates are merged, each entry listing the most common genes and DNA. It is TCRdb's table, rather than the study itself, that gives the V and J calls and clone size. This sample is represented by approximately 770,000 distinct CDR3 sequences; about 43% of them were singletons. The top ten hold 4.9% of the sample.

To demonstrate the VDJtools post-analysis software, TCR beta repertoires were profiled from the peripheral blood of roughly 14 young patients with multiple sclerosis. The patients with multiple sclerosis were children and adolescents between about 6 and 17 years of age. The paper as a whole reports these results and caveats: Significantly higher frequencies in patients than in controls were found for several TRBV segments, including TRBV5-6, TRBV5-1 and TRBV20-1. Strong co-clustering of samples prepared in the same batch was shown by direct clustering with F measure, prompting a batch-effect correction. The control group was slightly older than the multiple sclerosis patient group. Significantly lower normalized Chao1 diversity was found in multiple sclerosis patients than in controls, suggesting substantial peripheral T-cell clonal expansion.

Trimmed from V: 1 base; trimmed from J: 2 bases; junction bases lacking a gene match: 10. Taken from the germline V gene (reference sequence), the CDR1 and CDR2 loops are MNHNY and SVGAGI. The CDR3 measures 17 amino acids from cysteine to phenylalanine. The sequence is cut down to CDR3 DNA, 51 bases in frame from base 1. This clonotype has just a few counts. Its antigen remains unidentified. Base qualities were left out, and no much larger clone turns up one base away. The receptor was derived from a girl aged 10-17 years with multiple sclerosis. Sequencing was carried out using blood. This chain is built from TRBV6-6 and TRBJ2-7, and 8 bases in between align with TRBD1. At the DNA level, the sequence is TGTGCCAGCAGTTACTTCGTAGGACAGGGTCGAGCCTACGAGCAGTACTTC. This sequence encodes CASSYFVGQGRAYEQYF.